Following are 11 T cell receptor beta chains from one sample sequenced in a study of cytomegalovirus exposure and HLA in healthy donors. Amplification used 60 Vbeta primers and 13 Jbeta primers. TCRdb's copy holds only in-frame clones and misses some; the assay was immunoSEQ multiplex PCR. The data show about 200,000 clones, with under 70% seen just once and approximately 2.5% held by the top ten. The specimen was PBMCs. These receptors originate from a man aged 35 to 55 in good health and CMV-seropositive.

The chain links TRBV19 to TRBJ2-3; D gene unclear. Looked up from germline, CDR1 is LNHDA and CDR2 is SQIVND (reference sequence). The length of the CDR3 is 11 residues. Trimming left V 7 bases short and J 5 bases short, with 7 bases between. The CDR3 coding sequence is TGTGCCAGTACCGGTGGAGATACGCAGTATTTT. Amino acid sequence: CASTGGDTQYF.

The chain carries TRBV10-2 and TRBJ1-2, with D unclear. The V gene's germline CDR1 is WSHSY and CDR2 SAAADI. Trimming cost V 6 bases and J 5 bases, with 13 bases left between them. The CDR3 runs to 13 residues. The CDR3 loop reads CASREEIPYGYTF. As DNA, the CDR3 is TGCGCCAGCAGGGAGGAGATCCCATATGGCTACACCTTC.

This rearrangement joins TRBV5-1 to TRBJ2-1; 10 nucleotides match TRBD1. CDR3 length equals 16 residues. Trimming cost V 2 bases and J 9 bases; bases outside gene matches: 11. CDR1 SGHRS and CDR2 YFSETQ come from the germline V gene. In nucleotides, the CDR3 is TGCGCCAGCAGCTTCAGTCCGGGACAGGGGCCTAGTGAGCAGTTCTTC. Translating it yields CASSFSPGQGPSEQFF.

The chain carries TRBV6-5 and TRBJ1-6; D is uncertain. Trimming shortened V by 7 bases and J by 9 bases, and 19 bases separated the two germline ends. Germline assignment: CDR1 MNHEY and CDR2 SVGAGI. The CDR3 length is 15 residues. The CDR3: CASNRDLGEGSPLHF. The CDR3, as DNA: TGTGCCAGCAATCGCGACCTGGGCGAGGGTTCACCCCTCCACTTT.

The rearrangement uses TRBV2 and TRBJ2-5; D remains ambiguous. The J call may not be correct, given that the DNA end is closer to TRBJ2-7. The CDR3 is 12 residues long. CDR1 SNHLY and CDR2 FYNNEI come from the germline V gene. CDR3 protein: CASRLGYYEQYF. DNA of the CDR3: TGTGCCAGCAGGCTAGGATACTACGAGCAGTACTTC.

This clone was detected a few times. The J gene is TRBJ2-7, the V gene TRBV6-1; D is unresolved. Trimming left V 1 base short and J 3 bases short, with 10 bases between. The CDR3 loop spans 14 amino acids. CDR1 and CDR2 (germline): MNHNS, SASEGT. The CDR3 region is CASSEGPVSYEQYF. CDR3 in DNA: TGTGCCAGCAGTGAAGGCCCTGTGAGCTACGAGCAGTACTTC.

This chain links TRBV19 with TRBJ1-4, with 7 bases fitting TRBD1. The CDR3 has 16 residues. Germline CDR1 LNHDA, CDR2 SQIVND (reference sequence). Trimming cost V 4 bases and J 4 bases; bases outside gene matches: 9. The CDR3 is CASSSYGTAINEKLFF. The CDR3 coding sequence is TGTGCCAGTAGTAGCTATGGGACAGCTATTAATGAAAAACTGTTTTTT.

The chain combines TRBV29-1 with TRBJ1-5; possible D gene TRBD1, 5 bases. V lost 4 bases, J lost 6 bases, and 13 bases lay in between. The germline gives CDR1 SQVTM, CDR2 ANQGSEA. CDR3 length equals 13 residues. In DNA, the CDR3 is TGCAGCGTTGGGGGGGTTAGGGGTCAGCCCCAGCATTTT. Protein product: CSVGGVRGQPQHF.

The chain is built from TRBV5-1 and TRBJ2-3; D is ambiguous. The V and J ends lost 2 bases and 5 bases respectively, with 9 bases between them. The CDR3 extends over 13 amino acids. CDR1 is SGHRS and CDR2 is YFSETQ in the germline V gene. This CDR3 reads CASSLRELDTQYF. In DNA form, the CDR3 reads TGCGCCAGCAGCTTAAGAGAGTTAGATACGCAGTATTTT.

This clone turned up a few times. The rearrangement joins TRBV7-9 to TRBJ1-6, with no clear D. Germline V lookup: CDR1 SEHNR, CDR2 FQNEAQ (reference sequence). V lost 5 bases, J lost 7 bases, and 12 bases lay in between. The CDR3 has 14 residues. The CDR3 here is CASSLSLWNSPLHF. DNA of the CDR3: TGTGCCAGCAGCCTAAGCCTATGGAATTCACCCCTCCACTTT.

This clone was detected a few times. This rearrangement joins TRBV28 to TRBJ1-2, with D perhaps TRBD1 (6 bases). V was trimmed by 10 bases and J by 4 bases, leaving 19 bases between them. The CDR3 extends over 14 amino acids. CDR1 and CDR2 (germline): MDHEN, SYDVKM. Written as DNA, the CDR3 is TGTGCCACACCCGGGCAGGGGCGCGGCTATGGCTACACCTTC. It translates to CATPGQGRGYGYTF.